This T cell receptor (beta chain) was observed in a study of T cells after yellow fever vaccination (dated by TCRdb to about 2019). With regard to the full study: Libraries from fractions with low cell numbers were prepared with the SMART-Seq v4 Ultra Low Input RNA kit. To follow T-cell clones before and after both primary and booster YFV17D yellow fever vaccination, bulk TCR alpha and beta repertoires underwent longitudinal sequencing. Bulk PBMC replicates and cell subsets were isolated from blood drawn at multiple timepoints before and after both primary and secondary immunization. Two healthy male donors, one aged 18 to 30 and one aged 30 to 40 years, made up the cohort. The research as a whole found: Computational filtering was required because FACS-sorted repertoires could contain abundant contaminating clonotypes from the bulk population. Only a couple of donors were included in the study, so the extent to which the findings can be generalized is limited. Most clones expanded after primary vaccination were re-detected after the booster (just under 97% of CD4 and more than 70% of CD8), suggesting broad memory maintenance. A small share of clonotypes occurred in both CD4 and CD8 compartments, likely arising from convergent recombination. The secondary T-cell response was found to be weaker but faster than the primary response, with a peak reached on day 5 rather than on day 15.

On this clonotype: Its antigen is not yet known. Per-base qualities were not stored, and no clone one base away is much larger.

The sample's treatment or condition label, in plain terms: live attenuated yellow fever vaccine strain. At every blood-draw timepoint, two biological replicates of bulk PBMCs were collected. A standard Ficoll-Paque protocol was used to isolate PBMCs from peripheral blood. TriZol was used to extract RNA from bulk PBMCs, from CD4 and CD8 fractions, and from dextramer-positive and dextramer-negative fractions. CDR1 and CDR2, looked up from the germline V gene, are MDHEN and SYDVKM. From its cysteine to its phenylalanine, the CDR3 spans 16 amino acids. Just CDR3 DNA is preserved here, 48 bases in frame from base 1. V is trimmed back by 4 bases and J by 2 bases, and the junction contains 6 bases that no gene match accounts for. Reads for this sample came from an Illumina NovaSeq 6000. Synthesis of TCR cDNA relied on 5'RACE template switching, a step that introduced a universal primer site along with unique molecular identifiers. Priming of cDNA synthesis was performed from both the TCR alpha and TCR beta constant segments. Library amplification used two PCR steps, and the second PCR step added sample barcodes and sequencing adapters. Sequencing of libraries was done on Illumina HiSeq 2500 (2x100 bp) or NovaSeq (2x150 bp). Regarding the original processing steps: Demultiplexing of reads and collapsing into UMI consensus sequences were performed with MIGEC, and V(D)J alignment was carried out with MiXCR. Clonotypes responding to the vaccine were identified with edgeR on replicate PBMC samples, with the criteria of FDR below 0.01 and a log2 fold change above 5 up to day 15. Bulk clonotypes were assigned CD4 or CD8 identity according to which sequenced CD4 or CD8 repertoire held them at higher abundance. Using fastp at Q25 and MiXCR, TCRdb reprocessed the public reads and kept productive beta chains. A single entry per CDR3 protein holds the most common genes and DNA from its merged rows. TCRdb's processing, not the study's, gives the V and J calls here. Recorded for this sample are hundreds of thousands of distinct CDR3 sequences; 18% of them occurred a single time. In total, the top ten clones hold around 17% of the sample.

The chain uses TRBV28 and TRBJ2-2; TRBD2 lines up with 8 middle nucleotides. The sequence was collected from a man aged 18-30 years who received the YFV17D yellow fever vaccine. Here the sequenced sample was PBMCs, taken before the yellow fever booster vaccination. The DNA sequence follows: TGTGCCAGCAGTTACTCGGGACTAGTAAACACCGGGGAGCTGTTTTTT. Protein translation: CASSYSGLVNTGELFF.